This entry lists 7 T cell receptor beta chains sequenced from one sample in a study of T-cell reconstitution after alpha-beta-depleted transplantation in children. Preparation of the TCRbeta library used unique molecular identifiers. TCRdb passed the PCR reads through MiXCR, listing each CDR3 protein once. The sample shows over 150,000 distinct CDR3 sequences, 5.5% to 7% of them seen only once. The material sequenced was PBMCs, taken before TCRalphabeta/CD19-depleted stem cell transplant. These receptors all come from a boy between 2 and 15 years old with acute lymphoblastic leukemia, due to receive a stem cell transplant.

Ten or more counts support this clonotype. This chain uses TRBV20-1 with TRBJ2-1, with TRBD2 matching 13 bases. The CDR3 is 14 amino acids. Germline trimming cut 5 bases from V and 5 bases from J; bases unmatched to any gene: 3. Germline CDR1 and CDR2: DFQATT and SNEGSKA (reference sequence). Here the CDR3 reads CSAPGTSGDNEQFF. CDR3 bases: TGCAGTGCTCCTGGGACTAGCGGGGACAATGAGCAGTTCTTC.

This clonotype was found many times. This chain connects TRBV28 to TRBJ2-7; D perhaps matches TRBD1 (5 bases). V was trimmed by 6 bases and J by 5 bases, leaving 14 bases between them. The CDR3 is 13 residues long. From germline, CDR1 is MDHEN and CDR2 SYDVKM. As DNA, the CDR3 is TGTGCCAGCAGCATGCCCAGGGAAGACGAGCAGTACTTC. Protein: CASSMPREDEQYF. Using reference TRBV28 and TRBJ2-7 for the parts outside the CDR3, the full variable domain is DVKVTQSSRYLVKRTGEKVFLECVQDMDHENMFWYRQDPGLGLRLIYFSYDVKMKEKGDIPEGYSVSREKKERFSLILESASTNQTSMYLCASSMPREDEQYFGPGTRLTVT.

This clonotype was picked up many times. The chain has TRBV28 and TRBJ2-5; D unresolved. Germline V lookup: CDR1 MDHEN, CDR2 SYDVKM. V lost 6 bases to trimming and J lost 5 bases, with 10 bases between them. There are 12 residues in the CDR3. DNA of the CDR3: TGTGCCAGCAGCCTAAGTGGGGAGACCCAGTACTTC. Translating gives CASSLSGETQYF.

This clonotype was detected only a few times. The V gene is TRBV12-3 or TRBV12-4, the J gene TRBJ1-1, with 8 bases that match TRBD1. V lost 6 bases to trimming and J lost 2 bases; unmatched junction nucleotides: 8. CDR3 length: 15 residues. The CDR3 bases are TGTGCCAGCAGCGAGCAGGGGGCTTTTAACACTGAAGCTTTCTTT. Encoded protein: CASSEQGAFNTEAFF.

This clonotype was detected ten times or more. V and J are TRBV12-3 or TRBV12-4 and TRBJ2-1, with D tentatively TRBD2 (5 bases). V lost 6 bases, J lost 7 bases, and 13 bases lay in between. The CDR3 has 13 residues. The CDR3 DNA is TGTGCCAGCAGGCGGACCGGGAAAAATGAGCAGTTCTTC. Its protein product is CASRRTGKNEQFF.

The chain links TRBV6-2 or TRBV6-3 to TRBJ1-5; maybe TRBD1 (6 bases). From germline, CDR1 is MNHEY and CDR2 SVGEGT. The CDR3 sequence is 14 residues long. V lost 2 bases to trimming and J lost 7 bases, with 12 bases between them. For the CDR3, the DNA is TGTGCCAGCAGTTACAGCCAGGGGAGGCAGCCCCAGCATTTT. This sequence encodes CASSYSQGRQPQHF.

This clonotype was detected ten times or more. The CDR3 DNA is TGTGCCAGCAGCCCAGGGCGCAGGGTCAACACTGAAGCTTTCTTT. The encoded protein is CASSPGRRVNTEAFF. The chain combines TRBV12-3 or TRBV12-4 with TRBJ1-1, with D possibly being TRBD1 (5 bases). CDR3 length: 15 residues. Between the trimmed V and J ends, which lost 6 bases and 2 bases, there was a span of 16 bases.